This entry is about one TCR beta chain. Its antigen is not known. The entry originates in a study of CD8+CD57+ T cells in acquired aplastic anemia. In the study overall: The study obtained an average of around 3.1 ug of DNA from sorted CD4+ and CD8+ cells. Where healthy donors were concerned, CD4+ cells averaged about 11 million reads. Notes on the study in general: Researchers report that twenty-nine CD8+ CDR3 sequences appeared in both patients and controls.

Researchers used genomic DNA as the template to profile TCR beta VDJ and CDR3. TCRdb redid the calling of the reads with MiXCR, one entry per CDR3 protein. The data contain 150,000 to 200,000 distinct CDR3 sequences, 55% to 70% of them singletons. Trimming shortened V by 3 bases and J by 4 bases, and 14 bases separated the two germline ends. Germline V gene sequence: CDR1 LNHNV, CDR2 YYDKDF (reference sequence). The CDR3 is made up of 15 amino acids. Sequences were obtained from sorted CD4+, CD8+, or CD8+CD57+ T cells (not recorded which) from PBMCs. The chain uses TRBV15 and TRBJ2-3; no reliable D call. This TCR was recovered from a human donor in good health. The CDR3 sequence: CATSSYDPSPDTQYF. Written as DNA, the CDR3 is TGTGCCACCAGCAGCTATGATCCTTCCCCAGATACGCAGTATTTT.